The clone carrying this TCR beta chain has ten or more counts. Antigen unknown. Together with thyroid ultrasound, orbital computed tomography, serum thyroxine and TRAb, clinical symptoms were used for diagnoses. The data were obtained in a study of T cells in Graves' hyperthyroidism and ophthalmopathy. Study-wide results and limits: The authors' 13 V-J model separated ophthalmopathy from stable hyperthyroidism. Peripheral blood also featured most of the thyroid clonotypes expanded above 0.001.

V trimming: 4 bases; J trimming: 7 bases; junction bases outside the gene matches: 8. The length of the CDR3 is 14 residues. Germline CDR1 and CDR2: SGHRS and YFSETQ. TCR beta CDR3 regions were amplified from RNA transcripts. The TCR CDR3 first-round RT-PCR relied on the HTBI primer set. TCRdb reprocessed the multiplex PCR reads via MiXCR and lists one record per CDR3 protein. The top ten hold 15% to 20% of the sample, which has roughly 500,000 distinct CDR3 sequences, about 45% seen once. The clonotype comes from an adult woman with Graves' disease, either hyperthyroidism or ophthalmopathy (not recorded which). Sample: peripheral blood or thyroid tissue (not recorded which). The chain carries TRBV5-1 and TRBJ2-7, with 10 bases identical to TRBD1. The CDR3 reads CASSGGTGAGEQYF. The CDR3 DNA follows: TGCGCCAGCAGCGGCGGGACAGGGGCAGGGGAGCAGTACTTC.